This T cell receptor beta chain was identified during a study of T cell responses to AZD1222 COVID-19 vaccine. General study results and limits: Females outnumbered males among donors, who were mostly white British; clonal diversity was possibly underestimated. Spike-specific TCR repertoires showed rising breadth and depth after two AZD1222 doses.

As concerns this clone: What it recognizes is unknown.

The CDR3 spans 13 residues. Trimming left V 2 bases short and J 4 bases short, with 9 bases between. Using immunoSEQ multiplex PCR, the repertoire was profiled, and TCRdb retains in-frame clones only, with some absent. The data contain around 100,000 clones, about 86% of them singletons. The V gene is TRBV12-3 or TRBV12-4, the J gene TRBJ2-7; D not certain. This specimen was peripheral blood, taken on day 0 of AZD1222 vaccination. The source is an adult in good health. CDR3: CASSLQLPYEQYF. CDR3 nucleotide sequence: TGTGCCAGCAGTTTACAACTGCCTTACGAGCAGTACTTC.